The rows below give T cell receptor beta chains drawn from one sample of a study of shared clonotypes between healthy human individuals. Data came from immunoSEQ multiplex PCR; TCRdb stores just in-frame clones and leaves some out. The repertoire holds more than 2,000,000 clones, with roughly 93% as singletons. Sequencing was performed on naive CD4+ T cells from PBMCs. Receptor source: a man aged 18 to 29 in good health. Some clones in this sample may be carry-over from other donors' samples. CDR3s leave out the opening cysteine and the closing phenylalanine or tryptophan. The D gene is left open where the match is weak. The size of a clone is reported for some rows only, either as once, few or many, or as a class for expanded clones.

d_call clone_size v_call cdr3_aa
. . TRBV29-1 SVGTLASHNEQF
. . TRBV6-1 ASSEVVGGGGNTGELF
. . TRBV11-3 ASSSNGWGSYNEQF
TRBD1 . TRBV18 ASSPGQGALTEAF
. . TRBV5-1 ASSLHEQSSYNEQF
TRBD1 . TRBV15 ATSRGQGADGT
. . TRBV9 ASSVAPWDTYEQY
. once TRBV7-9 ASSLRLAGGTGELF
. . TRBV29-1 SDGDTQY
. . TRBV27 ASSLRGTEVNQPQH
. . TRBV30 AWSVPRLNNEQF
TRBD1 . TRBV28 ASSIWTGMDEQY
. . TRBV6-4 ASSVAGKLF
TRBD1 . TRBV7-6 ASSLGGTGRAGTEAF
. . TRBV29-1 SVEEGYNEQF
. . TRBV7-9 ASSLFSGTEAF
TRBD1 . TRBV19 ASSTGTGGSSSWYEQY
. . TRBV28 ASSFSITTYEQY
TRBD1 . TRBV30 AWKSRDRSYEQY
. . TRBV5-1 ASDSENEQY
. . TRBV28 ASSLTDYGYT
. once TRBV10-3 AISESGGRHQPQH
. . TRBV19 ASSQGEWVANNEQF
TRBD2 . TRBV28 ASTLKLALGAKNIQY
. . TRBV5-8 ASSLDPGAGYTEAF
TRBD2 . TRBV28 ASSGTSGYNEQF
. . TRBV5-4 ASSSIAGTGTGELF
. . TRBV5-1 ASRTIGGQETQY
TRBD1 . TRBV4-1 ASSLILTGGLQETQY
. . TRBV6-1 ASSEHTGGGNLRAKNIQY
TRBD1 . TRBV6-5 ASSYPPGQGTDTQY
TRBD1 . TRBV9 ASSVATGGKTEAF
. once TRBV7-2 ASRKRAGTYEQY
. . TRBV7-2 ASSLADYPTGELF
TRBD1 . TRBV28 ASSLPGQGMGGELF
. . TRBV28 ASSFPGAGSYEQY
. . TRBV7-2 ASSSYDWSSYNEQF
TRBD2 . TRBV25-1 ASSESAGAGETQY
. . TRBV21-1 ASSKGSRTGVDNQPQH
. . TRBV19 ASHGASDTQY
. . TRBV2 ASSEVGASTDTQY
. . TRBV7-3 ASSLGLRSQQGYGYT
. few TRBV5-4 ASSQSTDTQY
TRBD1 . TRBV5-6 ASSFQDREGELF
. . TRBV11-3 ASSSRRTKQETQY